This TCR beta chain is drawn from a study of CD8+ T cells in alopecia areata. Study information: C3H/HeJ graft donors with spontaneous alopecia, aged roughly 6-13 months, supplied skin that was transplanted onto female C3H/HeJ mice aged about 6-11 weeks. Whole-study results and caveats: Clonality was higher in lesional than normal scalp, especially in alopecia totalis/universalis. Compared with mice, patients displayed less clear TCR sharing, possibly for HLA-related reasons. Scalp samples also yield sequences from resident alphabeta T cells of normal skin.

Extraction and reverse transcription of RNA yielded cDNA as the sequencing template. Method: immunoSEQ multiplex PCR; TCRdb's copy keeps in-frame clones and lacks some. This repertoire holds over 100,000 clones, and none appear only once. This clone has a handful of counts. The antigen is unknown. Genes and germline come from the mouse. Source material: lesional skin. This sequence was found in a C3H/HeJ mouse with alopecia areata. Mouse strain MHC haplotype: H2-k.

The CDR3 bases that were read are TGTGCCAGCAGTATAGTTTTTGACAAAAACACCGGG. Its protein is CASSIVFDKNTG. The full CDR3 sequence reads CASSIVFDKNTGQLYF. The rearrangement joins TRBV19 to TRBJ2-2; D ambiguous. The sequence runs out 4 residues before the end of the CDR3; the remainder is reconstructed from the germline J gene. This CDR3 has 16 amino acids. Germline CDR1 is FNHDT and CDR2 is SITEND (reference sequence). V was cut by 0 bases and J by 1 base, with 10 bases left in between. The whole variable domain, filled in from reference TRBV19 and TRBJ2-2, reads GGIITQTPKFLIGQEGQKLTLKCQQNFNHDTMYWYRQDSGKGLRLIYYSITENDLQKGDLSEGYDASREKKSSFSLTVTSAQKNEMAVFLCASSIVFDKNTGQLYFGEGSKLTVL.